Detailed here is one T cell receptor (beta chain). Antigen specificity is unknown. Genomic DNA was employed as the template in profiling TCR beta VDJ and CDR3. A single record per CDR3 protein comes from TCRdb applying MiXCR to the reads. The table lists some 160,000 distinct CDR3 sequences, about 50% of them singletons. Patients chosen for sequencing had CD8+CD57+ cells that had expanded, as shown by flow cytometry. Patients had received no therapy at the time of blood sampling. This sample was included in a study of CD8+CD57+ T cells in acquired aplastic anemia. The overall study: Roughly 3 ug was the average amount of DNA from sorted CD4+ and CD8+ cells. Whole-study results and caveats: Any difference that existed in CD8+ Simpson's diversity between patients and controls was not significant. The same twenty-nine CD8+ CDR3 sequences occurred in patients and in controls.

V lost 3 bases and J 2 bases, leaving 22 bases between the germline ends. The CDR3 covers 18 residues. Germline CDR1 reads SGDLS; CDR2 reads YYNGEE. Material: sorted CD4+, CD8+, or CD8+CD57+ T cells (not recorded which) from PBMCs. V and J are TRBV9 and TRBJ2-3; maybe TRBD1 (6 bases). The clonotype originates from a human donor with aplastic anemia. The CDR3: CASSDQPGTIVSTDTQYF. The CDR3 DNA is TGTGCCAGCAGCGATCAACCCGGGACAATCGTCTCCACAGATACGCAGTATTTT.